These T cell receptor beta chains were read from a single sample in a study of blood T cell repertoires in COVID-19. Assay used: immunoSEQ multiplex PCR; TCRdb lists only in-frame clones, some missing. The repertoire holds roughly 48,000 clones, with approximately 95% as singletons. Material for sequencing was peripheral blood. The receptors derive from a man aged 55 to 70 with COVID-19, enrolled during active disease. CDR3s include the opening cysteine and the closing phenylalanine or tryptophan.

V gene	J gene	CDR3 protein
TRBV3-1/TRBV3-2	TRBJ2-7	CASSQGLAGQGDEQYF
TRBV11-2	TRBJ2-7	CASNHLFGGIYEQYF
TRBV3-1/TRBV3-2	TRBJ2-5	CASSQRGSSGVQETQYF
TRBV2	TRBJ2-7	CASSKRTSETYEQYF
TRBV11-2	TRBJ1-4	CASSQQVNEKLFF
TRBV7-9	TRBJ1-6	CASSLARTGNSPLHF
TRBV12-3/TRBV12-4	TRBJ2-1	CASRLAGEVEQFF
TRBV14	TRBJ1-3	CASSQEVGYGKWDSGNTIYF
TRBV3-1/TRBV3-2	TRBJ2-1	CASSQEWLAGVGEQFF
TRBV2	TRBJ2-7	CASSRDPPTIKGHEQYF
TRBV18	TRBJ1-5	CASSEDRNQPQHF
TRBV4-3	TRBJ1-4	CASSQRPIPNEKLFF
TRBV10-3	TRBJ1-5	CAISGGSNQPQHF
TRBV3-1/TRBV3-2	TRBJ1-5	CASSQSTAGGGRQPQHF
TRBV9	TRBJ1-6	CASSVTDRAYNSPLHF
TRBV6-6	TRBJ1-6	CASSYFSREESPLHF
TRBV6-2/TRBV6-3	TRBJ2-1	CASSYGLAGFSYNEQFF
TRBV25-1	TRBJ2-3	CASGKPSTDTQYF
TRBV6-6	TRBJ1-1	CASSYLRNTEAFF
TRBV9	TRBJ1-2	CASSADRGHGYTF
TRBV28	TRBJ2-7	CASSGRGLSLYEQYF
TRBV3-1/TRBV3-2	TRBJ1-2	CASSNRAFTLHYGYTF
TRBV18	TRBJ1-5	CASSPDRGGYQPQHF
TRBV7-2	TRBJ2-2	CASTGQGNTGELFF
TRBV19	TRBJ1-2	CASLEHIQGNGYTF
TRBV28	TRBJ1-1	CASSLGAFQTNTEAFF
TRBV9	TRBJ2-2	CASSDRRGLADTGELFF
TRBV4-1	TRBJ2-1	CASSHMGLAGGLGSYNEQFF
TRBV6-5	TRBJ2-7	CASRGGFHLDEQYF
TRBV14	TRBJ2-3	CASSQAGNTQYF
TRBV9	TRBJ2-7	CASSVGQGYNEQYF
TRBV7-2	TRBJ2-7	CASSFTGTSYEQYF
TRBV29-1	TRBJ2-1	CSVTGYRGNEQFF
TRBV19	TRBJ2-1	CASSTSGTGVPYNEQFF
TRBV7-2	TRBJ2-6	CASSRATRQGSGANVLTF
TRBV5-4	TRBJ1-2	CASSLTGVYGYTF
TRBV9	TRBJ1-4	CASSVGTGNEKLFF
TRBV28	TRBJ1-6	CASSLGPVPPPLHF
TRBV7-8	TRBJ1-3	CASSKGGATGNTIYF
TRBV7-3	TRBJ2-2	CASSNRPGGGELFF
TRBV11-2	TRBJ1-2	CASSWDRGRANYGYTF
TRBV7-9	TRBJ2-1	CASSGNDGRAYNEQFF
TRBV5-1	TRBJ1-1	CASTLQGWRTEAFF
TRBV4-3	TRBJ2-5	CASSQVVAGQETQYF
TRBV7-3	TRBJ2-3	CASSPSGEDTQYF
TRBV7-7	TRBJ1-1	CASSLTLKTEAFF
TRBV7-2	TRBJ1-6	CASSPRGNSPLHF
TRBV4-3	TRBJ2-3	CASSQGAGVNTDTQYF
TRBV7-3	TRBJ2-1	CASSSQGVDEQFF
TRBV30	TRBJ1-6	CAWSVGLNNSPLHF
TRBV9	TRBJ1-3	CASSDDPGGGRGNTIYF
TRBV19	TRBJ2-7	CASSKGLPTYEQYF
TRBV10-1	TRBJ1-1	CASSGGGKNTEAFF
TRBV30	TRBJ1-6	CAWKYQGNSPLHF
TRBV28	TRBJ1-5	CASSLGGAREQPQHF
TRBV6-5	TRBJ1-2	CASTRTGGIYGYTF
TRBV13	TRBJ1-5	CASSKYGTDNQPQHF
TRBV2	TRBJ2-5	CASSGDRAHQETQYF
TRBV2	TRBJ1-2	CASSSDSLSLGYTF
TRBV6-2/TRBV6-3	TRBJ2-7	CASSSTIPIPYEQYF